Shown below are 9 T cell receptor beta chains from a single sample sequenced in a study of cytomegalovirus exposure and HLA in healthy donors. Data came from immunoSEQ multiplex PCR; TCRdb stores just in-frame clones and leaves some out. Among about 84,000 clones listed, approximately 91% were seen once. The source material was PBMCs. The receptors originated from a man aged 25 to 45 in good health and CMV-seronegative.

CDR3: CASPLSGTSSTDTQYF. The CDR3 DNA sequence: TGTGCCAGTCCGTTGAGCGGGACCTCTAGCACAGATACGCAGTATTTT. The chain couples TRBV19 to TRBJ2-3; 7 bases line up with TRBD2. The CDR3 runs 16 residues. The V gene end was trimmed by 8 bases and the J gene end by 0 bases; junction bases not matched to a gene: 11. Per germline, CDR1 LNHDA and CDR2 SQIVND (reference sequence).

CDR3 bases: TGTGCCAGCAGTTATCCCACGGGGGGCCTCGGAAACACCATATATTTT. It yields the protein CASSYPTGGLGNTIYF. The chain carries TRBV28 and TRBJ1-3, with a tentative D call TRBD1 (6 bases). Germline assignment: CDR1 MDHEN and CDR2 SYDVKM. V was clipped by 4 bases and J by 4 bases, with 17 bases between them. There are 16 residues in the CDR3.

V usage is TRBV27 and J usage is TRBJ2-7, with D perhaps matching TRBD2 (5 bases). CDR3 length: 14 amino acids. V lost 3 bases and J 2 bases, leaving 11 bases between the germline ends. Germline CDR1 and CDR2: MNHEY and SMNVEV (reference sequence). The CDR3: CASSFDYLTYEQYF. In DNA form, the CDR3 reads TGTGCCAGCAGTTTCGACTACCTCACCTACGAGCAGTACTTC.

This rearrangement joins TRBV6-5 to TRBJ2-7, with TRBD2 matching 13 bases. J lost 6 bases, V lost 7 bases, and 9 bases had no gene match. Germline V CDR1 and CDR2: MNHEY, SVGAGI. There are 15 residues in the CDR3. CDR3 loop: CASTPPGLAGFEQYF. CDR3 nucleotides: TGTGCCAGCACCCCGCCGGGACTAGCGGGATTCGAGCAGTACTTC.

The genes are TRBV19 and TRBJ2-7; 7 bases are shared with TRBD2. The germline V gene encodes CDR1 LNHDA and CDR2 SQIVND (reference sequence). The CDR3 totals 17 residues. Trimming at V came to 3 bases and at J to 2 bases, leaving 13 bases not matched to a gene. The CDR3 sequence is CASSISGREEGPYEQYF. CDR3 nucleotides: TGTGCCAGTAGTATCTCTGGGAGGGAGGAAGGACCCTACGAGCAGTACTTC.

The chain combines TRBV6-4 with TRBJ2-2; 11 bases are shared with TRBD2. The CDR3 loop spans 15 amino acids. The germline V gene encodes CDR1 MRHNA and CDR2 SNTAGT. Trimming at V came to 5 bases and at J to 3 bases, leaving 2 bases not matched to a gene. CDR3 in amino acids: CASSPTSGDTGELFF. In nucleotides, the CDR3 is TGTGCCAGCAGTCCGACTAGCGGGGACACCGGGGAGCTGTTTTTT.

The chain couples TRBV5-4 to TRBJ1-3; perhaps TRBD1 as D (6 bases). V was pared by 4 bases and J by 4 bases, with 12 bases between. CDR1 and CDR2 from the germline V gene are SGHNT and YYREEE (reference sequence). This CDR3 region has 14 residues. CDR3 residues: CASSPRQAGNTIYF. The DNA of the CDR3 is TGTGCCAGCAGCCCCAGACAGGCGGGAAACACCATATATTTT.

The chain combines TRBV6-1 with TRBJ2-1; tentatively, D is TRBD1 (6 bases). Germline V CDR1 and CDR2: MNHNS, SASEGT. V was shortened by 8 bases and J by 6 bases, with 20 bases between the two germline ends. The CDR3 consists of 15 residues. This chain's CDR3 is CASEYRVFAGNEQFF. In DNA, the CDR3 is TGTGCCAGCGAATACAGGGTTTTTGCGGGCAATGAGCAGTTCTTC.

The chain joins TRBV18 to TRBJ1-5, with 7 bases fitting TRBD1. In germline, CDR1 is KGHSH, CDR2 LQKENI. The V segment lost 5 bases and the J segment 3 bases; nucleotides outside the gene matches: 10. The CDR3 length is 16 residues. The CDR3 region is CASSSDRAGFNQPQHF. The CDR3 region has the DNA TGTGCCAGCTCATCCGACAGGGCGGGTTTCAATCAGCCCCAGCATTTT. Together with reference TRBV18 and TRBJ1-5, the CDR3 gives the full variable domain: NAGVMQNPRHLVRRRGQEARLRCSPMKGHSHVYWYRQLPEEGLKFMVYLQKENIIDESGMPKERFSAEFPKEGPSILRIQQVVRGDSAAYFCASSSDRAGFNQPQHFGDGTRLSIL.